The source of this TCR beta chain is a study of glioma-infiltrating T cells after dendritic cell vaccination. Time point given: after dendritic cell vaccination, including at tumor progression/relapse. CDR1 is MNHNS and CDR2 is SASEGT in the germline V gene. This CDR3 is 14 amino acids long. Repertoires were generated with immunoSEQ multiplex PCR, while TCRdb's copy carries only in-frame clones and drops some. Found here are approximately 99,000 clones, around 80% of them singletons; the top ten hold 4.5% to 5.5%. The TCR sequence derives from a human donor with glioblastoma. Sequenced material: blood, taken after dendritic cell vaccination. The chain uses TRBV6-1 and TRBJ2-5, with 9 positions matching TRBD2. Judging by the DNA end, TRBJ2-7 fits better; the J call may be wrong. The CDR3 loop is CASSASGGPYEQYF. The CDR3 nucleotides read TGTGCCAGCAGTGCGAGCGGGGGGCCCTACGAGCAGTACTTC.